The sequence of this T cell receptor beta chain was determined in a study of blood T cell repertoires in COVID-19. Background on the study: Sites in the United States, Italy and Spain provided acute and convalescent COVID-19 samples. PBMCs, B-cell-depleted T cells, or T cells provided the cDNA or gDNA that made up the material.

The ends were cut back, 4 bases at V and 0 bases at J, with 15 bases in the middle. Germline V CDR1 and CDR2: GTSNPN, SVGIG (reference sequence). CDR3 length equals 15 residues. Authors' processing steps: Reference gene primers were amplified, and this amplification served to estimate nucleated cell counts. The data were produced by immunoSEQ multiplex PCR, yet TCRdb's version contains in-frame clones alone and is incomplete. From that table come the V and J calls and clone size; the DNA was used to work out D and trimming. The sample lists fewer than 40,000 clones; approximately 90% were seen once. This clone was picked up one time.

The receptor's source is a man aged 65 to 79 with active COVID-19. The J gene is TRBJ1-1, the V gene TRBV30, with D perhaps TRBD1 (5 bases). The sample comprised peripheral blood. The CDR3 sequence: CAWTLPRGVNTEAFF. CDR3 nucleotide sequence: TGTGCCTGGACCCTCCCCCGGGGGGTGAACACTGAAGCTTTCTTT.